The rows below give T cell receptor beta chains drawn from one sample of a study of blood T cell repertoires in COVID-19. Libraries were prepared by immunoSEQ multiplex PCR; TCRdb keeps only in-frame clonotypes and omits some of them. The sample carries some 180,000 clones, 76% recorded once. Input material: peripheral blood. Receptors originate from a woman aged 50 to 60 with active or convalescent COVID-19. Each CDR3 is given with its conserved first and last residue. A D gene is named only where the DNA matches it firmly. Clone sizes are given selectively: once, few, many, or a class where the clone is expanded.

TRBD2	NA	TRBJ2-7	TRBV29-1	CSVDGAGGPSYEQYF	TGCAGCGTTGATGGGGCGGGAGGGCCCTCCTACGAGCAGTACTTC
TRBD1	few	TRBJ1-3	TRBV5-8	CASSVYGGGFSGNTIYF	TGTGCCAGCAGCGTCTATGGAGGGGGCTTCTCTGGAAACACCATATATTTT
TRBD1	NA	TRBJ1-2	TRBV6-1	CASSETGGNYGYTF	TGTGCCAGCAGTGAGACAGGGGGGAACTATGGCTACACCTTC
NA	NA	TRBJ2-3	TRBV9	CASRSFGRDTQYF	TGTGCCAGCAGGTCCTTCGGGAGAGATACGCAGTATTTT
NA	NA	TRBJ2-1	TRBV7-6	CASSLGSGTYNEQFF	TGTGCCAGCAGCTTAGGAAGCGGCACCTACAATGAGCAGTTCTTC
NA	NA	TRBJ2-3	TRBV18	CASSPMGGSTDTQYF	TGTGCCAGCTCACCAATGGGGGGTAGCACAGATACGCAGTATTTT
TRBD2	NA	TRBJ2-2	TRBV7-3	CASSRTSGNTGELFF	TGTGCCAGCAGCCGGACTAGTGGGAACACCGGGGAGCTGTTTTTT
NA	NA	TRBJ2-1	TRBV5-6	CASSFGWASAGNEQFF	TGTGCCAGCAGCTTTGGTTGGGCTAGCGCCGGCAATGAGCAGTTCTTC
NA	NA	TRBJ1-1	TRBV11-2	CASSLTGGPEAFF	TGTGCCAGCAGCCTAACGGGGGGTCCTGAAGCTTTCTTT
NA	NA	TRBJ1-1	TRBV11-2	CASSLDRRGAGTEAFF	TGTGCCAGCAGCTTAGATAGGCGGGGCGCGGGCACTGAAGCTTTCTTT
NA	NA	TRBJ1-3	TRBV27	CASSMAGLRGNTIYF	TGTGCCAGCAGTATGGCTGGGCTGAGAGGAAACACCATATATTTT
TRBD1	NA	TRBJ1-2	TRBV7-8	CASSLGGQEGYGYTF	TGTGCCAGCAGCTTGGGTGGACAGGAAGGATATGGCTACACCTTC
TRBD1	once	TRBJ1-5	TRBV7-8	CASSLVGTGDVDQPQHF	TGTGCCAGCAGCTTAGTAGGGACAGGGGACGTTGATCAGCCCCAGCATTTT
NA	NA	TRBJ2-7	TRBV4-2	CASSQEGAGIGYEQYF	TGTGCCAGCAGCCAAGAAGGTGCAGGGATTGGGTACGAGCAGTACTTC
NA	NA	TRBJ2-2	TRBV18	CASSLRRATGELFF	TGTGCCAGCTCACTCAGGAGGGCCACCGGGGAGCTGTTTTTT
TRBD2	NA	TRBJ2-5	TRBV7-8	CASSLYASGGGETQYF	TGTGCCAGCAGCTTATACGCTAGCGGGGGGGGAGAGACCCAGTACTTC
TRBD1	NA	TRBJ1-6	TRBV5-4	CASSWAVDRGRGSPLHF	TGTGCCAGCAGCTGGGCCGTTGACAGGGGGCGAGGATCACCCCTCCACTTT
TRBD2	NA	TRBJ2-7	TRBV19	CATATSGDYEQYF	TGTGCCACCGCGACTAGCGGGGACTACGAGCAGTACTTC
NA	NA	TRBJ1-2	TRBV7-2	CASSLDHRAPYGYTF	TGTGCCAGCAGCTTAGATCACCGAGCACCCTATGGCTACACCTTC
NA	NA	TRBJ1-1	TRBV12-3/TRBV12-4	CASSVHMNGEAFF	TGTGCCAGCAGTGTCCATATGAACGGTGAAGCTTTCTTT
NA	once	TRBJ1-1	TRBV12-3/TRBV12-4	CASTLGSTEAFF	TGTGCCAGCACCTTGGGCAGTACTGAAGCTTTCTTT
TRBD2	NA	TRBJ2-7	TRBV6-6	CASSRRRSSGGTYEQYF	TGTGCCAGCAGTCGCAGGAGGTCGAGCGGGGGAACCTACGAGCAGTACTTC
NA	NA	TRBJ1-1	TRBV4-1	CASRLSVTNTEAFF	TGCGCCAGCAGGCTAAGCGTGACGAACACTGAAGCTTTCTTT
NA	NA	TRBJ2-7	TRBV7-8	CASTHAGKYEQYF	TGTGCCAGCACCCACGCAGGGAAATACGAGCAGTACTTC
TRBD1	NA	TRBJ1-2	TRBV19	CASSGQGSGGYTF	TGTGCCAGTAGTGGACAGGGCTCGGGGGGCTACACCTTC
TRBD1	NA	TRBJ1-2	TRBV30	CAWMKDRGYGYTF	TGTGCCTGGATGAAAGACAGGGGTTATGGCTACACCTTC
TRBD1	NA	TRBJ1-1	TRBV19	CASSISRTGGTEAFF	TGTGCCAGTAGTATTTCCAGGACAGGGGGCACTGAAGCTTTCTTT
TRBD1	NA	TRBJ2-1	TRBV3-1/TRBV3-2	CASSQPLGDRAYNEQFF	TGTGCCAGCAGCCAACCCCTGGGGGACAGGGCCTACAATGAGCAGTTCTTC
NA	NA	TRBJ1-4	TRBV11-2	CASSPLGGREKLFF	TGTGCCAGCAGCCCACTTGGGGGGAGGGAAAAACTGTTTTTT
NA	NA	TRBJ2-5	TRBV5-5	CASSGSIWAVDPETQYF	TGTGCCAGCAGCGGGAGTATTTGGGCAGTCGACCCAGAGACCCAGTACTTC
TRBD1	NA	TRBJ1-1	TRBV29-1	CSVPGGTGVFRSNFF	TGCAGCGTCCCGGGCGGGACAGGGGTGTTCAGAAGCAACTTCTTT
NA	NA	TRBJ2-7	TRBV5-1	CASSPRTTSSYEQYF	TGCGCCAGCAGCCCTAGGACTACCAGCTCCTACGAGCAGTACTTC
TRBD1	NA	TRBJ2-7	TRBV3-1/TRBV3-2	CASSPTGTAPYEQYF	TGTGCCAGCAGCCCTACCGGGACAGCTCCCTACGAGCAGTACTTC
TRBD1	NA	TRBJ1-2	TRBV7-9	CASSLPRDREYGYTF	TGTGCCAGCAGCTTACCCAGGGACAGGGAGTACGGCTACACCTTC
TRBD2	NA	TRBJ2-5	TRBV28	CASSSGGGEETQYF	TGTGCCAGCAGTTCGGGAGGAGGGGAAGAGACCCAGTACTTC
TRBD1	NA	TRBJ1-4	TRBV28	CASSTDRDNEKLFF	TGTGCCAGCAGTACCGACAGGGATAATGAAAAACTGTTTTTT
TRBD1	NA	TRBJ1-6	TRBV9	CASSVGQGGNSPLHF	TGTGCCAGCAGCGTCGGACAGGGAGGTAATTCACCCCTCCACTTT
TRBD1	NA	TRBJ2-1	TRBV7-6	CASRQGDEQFF	TGTGCCAGCAGACAGGGGGATGAGCAGTTCTTC
NA	NA	TRBJ1-1	TRBV12-5	CASGLGLPGQTYTEAFF	TGTGCTAGTGGTTTGGGCCTCCCTGGACAGACCTACACTGAAGCTTTCTTT
NA	NA	TRBJ2-1	TRBV3-1/TRBV3-2	CASSQPGVGEQFF	TGTGCCAGCAGCCAACCAGGGGTGGGTGAGCAGTTCTTC
NA	NA	TRBJ1-2	TRBV7-9	CASSLASGYGGYTF	TGTGCCAGCAGTCTTGCCTCAGGGTATGGGGGCTACACCTTC
NA	NA	TRBJ2-2	TRBV7-2	CASKRGANTGELFF	TGTGCCAGTAAGAGAGGAGCGAACACCGGGGAGCTGTTTTTT
TRBD1	NA	TRBJ2-7	TRBV28	CASSTTGGLYEQYF	TGTGCCAGCAGCACGACAGGGGGCCTCTACGAGCAGTACTTC
TRBD1	NA	TRBJ2-3	TRBV9	CASSPGGTSTDTQYF	TGTGCCAGCAGCCCAGGGGGAACAAGCACAGATACGCAGTATTTT
TRBD1	NA	TRBJ2-5	TRBV7-9	CASSPYYQTGAPETQYF	TGTGCCAGCAGCCCCTACTATCAGACAGGGGCCCCAGAGACCCAGTACTTC
TRBD2	NA	TRBJ2-1	TRBV13	CASSRSGGTSGNEQFF	TGTGCCAGCAGCCGCTCCGGTGGGACTAGCGGCAATGAGCAGTTCTTC
NA	once	TRBJ2-7	TRBV27	CASSFGGRPGYEQYF	TGTGCCAGCAGTTTCGGGGGGCGGCCTGGCTACGAGCAGTACTTC
TRBD2	NA	TRBJ2-2	TRBV2	CASTLSGGRTGELFF	TGTGCCAGCACCCTTAGCGGGGGGAGAACCGGGGAGCTGTTTTTT
NA	NA	TRBJ2-3	TRBV13	CASSHREGGAAKDTQYF	TGTGCCAGCAGCCACCGCGAAGGGGGGGCTGCCAAAGATACGCAGTATTTT
TRBD1	NA	TRBJ2-2	TRBV7-2	CASSLKRGHTGELFF	TGTGCCAGCAGCTTAAAAAGGGGGCACACCGGGGAGCTGTTTTTT
TRBD1	NA	TRBJ1-6	TRBV18	CASSPQGQGNSPLHF	TGTGCCAGCTCACCACAGGGACAGGGTAATTCACCCCTCCACTTT
NA	few	TRBJ1-3	TRBV18	CASSPPEGYSGNTIYF	TGTGCCAGCTCACCACCGGAGGGTTACTCTGGAAACACCATATATTTT
TRBD1	NA	TRBJ1-2	TRBV18	CASSPPNDREYYTF	TGTGCCAGCTCACCACCGAATGACAGGGAATACTACACCTTC